The 20 T cell receptor beta chains listed next were all sequenced from one sample in a study of blood T cell repertoires in COVID-19. Assay: immunoSEQ multiplex PCR; the TCRdb copy retains only in-frame clones and omits some. Seen here are hundreds of thousands of clones, nearly 90% observed once, and the top ten hold over 9%. The sample was PBMCs or T cells enriched from blood (not recorded which). The receptor set was obtained from a woman aged 25 to 39 who had recovered from COVID-19.

The table lists this clone with a count of one. V and J are TRBV27 and TRBJ2-5; 7 bases align to TRBD1. The CDR3 runs 14 residues. Germline CDR1 and CDR2: MNHEY and SMNVEV (reference sequence). The junction had 7 bases not matched to a gene; V was cut back by 5 bases and J by 4 bases. CDR3 coding DNA: TGTGCCAGCAGTCCGGGGACAGCTGGAGAGACCCAGTACTTC. This sequence encodes CASSPGTAGETQYF.

This chain connects TRBV27 to TRBJ2-7; 7 bases are a match to TRBD2. The CDR3 runs 13 residues. Germline V lookup: CDR1 MNHEY, CDR2 SMNVEV (reference sequence). V dropped 5 bases and J dropped 4; count of bases not matched to a gene: 5. The CDR3 nucleotides read TGTGCCAGCAGTCTGGAGGGAGGGTACGAGCAGTACTTC. Encoded protein: CASSLEGGYEQYF.

This chain links TRBV6-5 with TRBJ1-5; D perhaps matches TRBD1 (5 bases). Trimming removed 1 base from V and 3 bases from J, with 13 bases in between. This CDR3 contains 16 residues. The germline V gene encodes CDR1 MNHEY and CDR2 SVGAGI. The CDR3 region is CASSYLGQPINQPQHF. The CDR3, as DNA: TGTGCCAGCAGTTACTTGGGGCAGCCGATCAATCAGCCCCAGCATTTT.

The table lists this clone with a count of one. This sequence joins TRBV7-2 and TRBJ2-7; 11 bases line up with TRBD2. Germline CDR1 SGHTA, CDR2 FQGNSA. The CDR3 has 15 amino acids. After removal of 2 bases from V and 2 bases from J, the junction contained 2 bases not matched to a gene. The CDR3 nucleotides read TGTGCCAGCAGCTTACTAGCGGGAGGTACCTACGAGCAGTACTTC. The encoded protein is CASSLLAGGTYEQYF.

This clone came up once. J is TRBJ2-1 and V is TRBV11-2; weak D call: TRBD2 (5 bases). The V end was cut by 1 base, the J end by 6 bases, with 19 bases between. The CDR3 contains 17 residues. Per the germline V gene, CDR1 is SGHAT and CDR2 is FQNNGV. CDR3 nucleotide sequence: TGTGCCAGCAGCTTAGTGCCGGCGGGCAAGAGGGTCAATGAGCAGTTCTTC. Translation: CASSLVPAGKRVNEQFF.

This clone was observed once. CDR3 DNA sequence: TGTGCCAGCAGCTTAGATCCGCCTACCAACTATGGCTACACCTTC. It yields the protein CASSLDPPTNYGYTF. This chain connects TRBV11-2 to TRBJ1-2; D call uncertain. There are 15 residues in the CDR3. V lost 0 bases, J lost 2 bases, and 10 bases lay in between. The germline gives CDR1 SGHAT, CDR2 FQNNGV.

V gene TRBV18 combines with J gene TRBJ1-2, with D uncertain. CDR1 and CDR2 from the germline V gene are KGHSH and LQKENI. V gave up 3 bases and J gave up 8 bases, with 19 bases separating them. The CDR3 length is 15 residues. DNA of the CDR3: TGTGCCAGCTCACCGGGGAGAGGGCCACTGGTCGGCTACACCTTC. This encodes CASSPGRGPLVGYTF.

In this sample, this clone turned up once. The rearrangement links TRBV7-6 to TRBJ2-1; a possible D gene is TRBD1 (5 bases). The CDR3 length is 15 residues. The germline gives CDR1 SGHVS, CDR2 FNYEAQ. Trimming removed 1 base from V and 8 bases from J, with 15 bases in between. The CDR3 here is CASSLEAGYVDEQFF. The CDR3 bases are TGTGCCAGCAGCTTAGAGGCAGGGTACGTGGATGAGCAGTTCTTC.

The J gene is TRBJ1-1, the V gene TRBV19; D gene uncertain. V was clipped by 6 bases and J by 6 bases, with 11 bases between them. Germline CDR1 and CDR2: LNHDA and SQIVND (reference sequence). The CDR3 length is 12 residues. CDR3 amino acids: CASSYRNAEAFF. CDR3 sequence (DNA): TGTGCCAGTAGCTACAGAAATGCTGAAGCTTTCTTT.

A single count supports this clone. This chain joins TRBV3-1 (or the pseudogene TRBV3-2) and TRBJ2-1, with D hard to call. The length of the CDR3 is 13 residues. The ends were cut back, 2 bases at V and 6 bases at J, with 8 bases in the middle. CDR1 and CDR2 (germline): LGHDT, YNNKEL (reference sequence). The CDR3: CASSQTDTNEQFF. The CDR3 region has the DNA TGTGCCAGCAGCCAAACTGATACCAATGAGCAGTTCTTC.

This chain connects TRBV27 to TRBJ1-1; TRBD1 matches 7 bases. Germline loops: CDR1 MNHEY, CDR2 SMNVEV (reference sequence). After removal of 1 base from V and 2 bases from J, the junction contained 7 bases not matched to a gene. This CDR3 is 16 amino acids long. CDR3 sequence (DNA): TGTGCCAGCAGTTTATTTTCGGGGACAGACAACACTGAAGCTTTCTTT. Amino acid sequence: CASSLFSGTDNTEAFF.

The chain uses TRBV27 and TRBJ1-2; 9 nucleotides line up with TRBD1. Germline values: CDR1 MNHEY, CDR2 SMNVEV (reference sequence). The CDR3 runs 17 residues. Trimming at V came to 5 bases and at J to 3 bases, leaving 13 bases not matched to a gene. The CDR3 is CASSPIGTGGWHYGYTF. The CDR3 DNA reads TGTGCCAGCAGTCCCATCGGTACAGGGGGCTGGCACTATGGCTACACCTTC.

The chain uses TRBV29-1 and TRBJ2-3; 10 nucleotides match TRBD2. J gave up 3 bases and V 1 base, and 10 bases lay outside the gene matches. The CDR3 is 17 residues long. Germline V gives CDR1 SQVTM, CDR2 ANQGSEA. The CDR3 loop is CSVEGSGRALPTDTQYF. CDR3 sequence (DNA): TGCAGCGTTGAAGGGAGCGGGAGGGCCCTCCCGACAGATACGCAGTATTTT.

V gene TRBV20-1 combines with J gene TRBJ1-1; D unclear. Germline values: CDR1 DFQATT, CDR2 SNEGSKA (reference sequence). V was cut by 7 bases and J by 0 bases, with 6 bases left in between. The CDR3 length is 11 residues. In nucleotides, the CDR3 is TGCAGTGTTTCGGTGAACACTGAAGCTTTCTTT. Translated, it gives CSVSVNTEAFF.

The chain has TRBV15 and TRBJ2-1; 9 bases line up with TRBD1. Germline V gene data show CDR1 as LNHNV and CDR2 as YYDKDF (reference sequence). This CDR3 contains 17 residues. V shed 0 bases, J shed 3 bases, and the junction held 6 bases outside the gene matches. The CDR3, as DNA: TGTGCCACCAGCAGAGACCACCCGGGACAGGGCTACAATGAGCAGTTCTTC. This sequence encodes CATSRDHPGQGYNEQFF.

The chain carries TRBV19 and TRBJ1-5, with 12 bases matching TRBD1. V gave up 5 bases and J gave up 7 bases; unmatched junction bases: 9. This CDR3 is 16 amino acids long. CDR1 and CDR2 (germline): LNHDA, SQIVND (reference sequence). CDR3 sequence (DNA): TGTGCCAGTAGTCCCTGGGACAGGGGGCGCGTACAGCCCCAGCATTTT. It codes for CASSPWDRGRVQPQHF. Variable domain in full (rest from reference TRBV19 and TRBJ1-5): DGGITQSPKYLFRKEGQNVTLSCEQNLNHDAMYWYRQDPGQGLRLIYYSQIVNDFQKGDIAEGYSVSREKKESFPLTVTSAQKNPTAFYLCASSPWDRGRVQPQHFGDGTRLSIL.

The chain recombines TRBV29-1 with TRBJ1-2, with TRBD1 identical over 10 bases. This CDR3 comprises 13 residues. Germline V gene lookup returns CDR1 SQVTM and CDR2 ANQGSEA. V dropped 6 bases and J dropped 5; count of bases not matched to a gene: 6. The CDR3 here is CSVPGTGVYGYTF. CDR3 bases: TGCAGCGTACCCGGGACAGGGGTATATGGCTACACCTTC.

The chain is built from TRBV6-6 and TRBJ2-5; 12 positions match TRBD1. This CDR3 is 16 amino acids long. Per the germline V gene, CDR1 is MNHNY and CDR2 is SVGAGI (reference sequence). The J segment lost 3 bases and the V segment lost 4 bases, leaving 6 bases of the junction unmatched. The CDR3 here is CASSFAGTGGEETQYF. The CDR3 coding sequence is TGTGCCAGCAGTTTCGCCGGGACAGGGGGCGAAGAGACCCAGTACTTC.

The chain uses TRBV3-1 (or the pseudogene TRBV3-2) and TRBJ1-4; no definite D call. The CDR3 is 14 residues long. CDR1 LGHDT and CDR2 YNNKEL come from the germline V gene (reference sequence). The V and J ends lost 4 bases and 8 bases respectively, with 14 bases between them. The CDR3 region is CASSLAGSREKLFF. The CDR3 DNA sequence: TGTGCCAGCAGCCTCGCGGGGTCACGGGAAAAACTGTTTTTT.

The J gene is TRBJ1-5, the V gene TRBV28; D remains unclear. CDR1 and CDR2 from the germline V gene are MDHEN and SYDVKM. There are 15 residues in the CDR3. The V end was cut by 4 bases, the J end by 4 bases, with 14 bases between. In nucleotides, the CDR3 is TGTGCCAGCAGTTCTGGGAGGCGGTCAAATCAGCCCCAGCATTTT. Translating it yields CASSSGRRSNQPQHF.